This T cell receptor beta chain was sequenced in a study of Ad26.COV2.S vaccination and SARS-CoV-2 variants. Only in-frame clones appear in the TCRdb table, and some are missing; sequencing was by immunoSEQ multiplex PCR. Of under 150,000 clones detected, more than 80% appear once; the ten largest clones hold about 5%. Points from the study as a whole: The authors reported substantial breadth in spike-specific CD8+ and CD4+ T cell responses after vaccination.

This clone was seen only a few times. What it recognizes is unknown. This TCR was sampled from a human donor who had recovered from COVID-19. This specimen consisted of peripheral blood, obtained after recovery from COVID-19.

This CDR3 is CASSYLQGWHTEAFF. For the CDR3, the DNA is TGTGCCAGCAGTTACTTACAGGGGTGGCACACTGAAGCTTTCTTT. The J gene is TRBJ1-1, the V gene TRBV6-5, with 7 nucleotides matching TRBD1. With 1 base clipped from V and 3 bases from J, the junction kept 5 bases outside the gene matches. CDR3 size: 15 residues. Germline CDR1 and CDR2: MNHEY and SVGAGI.